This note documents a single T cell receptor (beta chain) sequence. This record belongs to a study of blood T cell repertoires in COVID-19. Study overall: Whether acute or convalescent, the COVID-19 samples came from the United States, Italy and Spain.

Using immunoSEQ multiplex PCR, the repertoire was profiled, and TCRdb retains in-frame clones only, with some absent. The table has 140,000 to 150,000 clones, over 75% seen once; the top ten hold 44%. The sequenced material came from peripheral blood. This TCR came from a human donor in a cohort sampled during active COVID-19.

The DNA for the CDR3 is TGCGCCAGCAGCTTCGGACTAGCGGGAGGCACTGGGGCCAACGTCCTGACTTTC. Its translation: CASSFGLAGGTGANVLTF. The rearrangement links TRBV5-1 to TRBJ2-6; TRBD2 agrees at 14 bases. The CDR3 totals 18 residues. Losses at the gene ends were 2 bases for V and 2 bases for J; bases not matched to a gene: 3. Germline V gene sequence: CDR1 SGHRS, CDR2 YFSETQ.